The 28 T cell receptor beta chains below were found in one sample sequenced in a study of T cell responses to AZD1222 COVID-19 vaccine. Data came from immunoSEQ multiplex PCR; TCRdb stores just in-frame clones and leaves some out. This sample has roughly 140,000 clones, with about 92% found just once. The input for sequencing was peripheral blood, taken 28 days after the second AZD1222 dose. These receptors all stem from an adult who received the AZD1222 COVID-19 vaccine.

The V gene is TRBV29-1, the J gene TRBJ1-1, with 11 bases identical to TRBD1. The germline V gene encodes CDR1 SQVTM and CDR2 ANQGSEA. The CDR3 is made up of 13 amino acids. V lost 7 bases and J lost 5; bases outside the gene matches: 6. The CDR3 DNA follows: TGCAGCGCTGAGGGACAGGGGGAAACTGAAGCTTTCTTT. Translation: CSAEGQGETEAFF.

J is TRBJ2-1 and V is TRBV24-1, with 8 positions matching TRBD1. The V segment lost 1 base and the J segment 1 base; nucleotides outside the gene matches: 11. CDR3 size: 19 residues. CDR1 and CDR2 from the germline V gene are KGHDR and SFDVKD. The CDR3 bases are TGTGCCACCAGTGATTTTGGCCAGGGGGCTAGGGGATCCTACAATGAGCAGTTCTTC. It encodes CATSDFGQGARGSYNEQFF.

As DNA, the CDR3 is TGTGCCAGCAGCAACTCGCTAGCGGGAGTTTACGAGCAGTACTTC. Its translation is CASSNSLAGVYEQYF. This chain joins TRBV9 and TRBJ2-7; 10 bases fit TRBD2. This CDR3 has 15 amino acids. V shed 4 bases, J shed 4 bases, and the junction held 8 bases outside the gene matches. Germline V gene lookup returns CDR1 SGDLS and CDR2 YYNGEE. The full variable domain, completed using reference TRBV9 and TRBJ2-7, is DSGVTQTPKHLITATGQRVTLRCSPRSGDLSVYWYQQSLDQGLQFLIQYYNGEERAKGNILERFSAQQFPDLHSELNLSSLELGDSALYFCASSNSLAGVYEQYFGPGTRLTVT.

The chain joins TRBV30 to TRBJ1-2; 7 nucleotides line up with TRBD1. V lost 0 bases to trimming and J lost 5 bases; unmatched junction nucleotides: 9. Germline loops: CDR1 GTSNPN, CDR2 SVGIG (reference sequence). There are 15 residues in the CDR3. CDR3 in DNA: TGTGCCTGGAGTGTAGACGGGACAGCTACGTATGGCTACACCTTC. Protein: CAWSVDGTATYGYTF.

The chain has TRBV27 and TRBJ2-7; maybe TRBD1 (5 bases). Trimming left V 2 bases short and J 5 bases short, with 16 bases between. Germline V CDR1 and CDR2: MNHEY, SMNVEV (reference sequence). The CDR3 is made up of 15 amino acids. CDR3 DNA: TGTGCCAGCAGTTTAATCCAGGGAAGAGGCGACGAGCAGTACTTC. Protein product: CASSLIQGRGDEQYF.

The rearrangement joins TRBV2 to TRBJ2-3, with no clear D. The CDR3 is 13 amino acids. V was shortened by 6 bases and J by 6 bases, with 13 bases between the two germline ends. The germline CDR1 and CDR2 sequences are SNHLY and FYNNEI. CDR3 sequence (DNA): TGTGCCAGCAGCCCCCAGGTGGGTGATACGCAGTATTTT. Translating gives CASSPQVGDTQYF.

The chain uses TRBV19 and TRBJ1-1; D is uncertain. V was trimmed by 5 bases and J by 3 bases, leaving 10 bases between them. The CDR3 is 13 residues long. Germline lookup yields CDR1 LNHDA and CDR2 SQIVND (reference sequence). The CDR3 DNA is TGTGCCAGTAGTGCCGATCGGGACACTGAAGCTTTCTTT. It codes for CASSADRDTEAFF.

This clone came up once. J is TRBJ1-2 and V is TRBV6-1, with unresolved D. From germline, CDR1 is MNHNS and CDR2 SASEGT. V was shortened by 2 bases and J by 4 bases, with 5 bases between the two germline ends. This CDR3 has 12 residues. In DNA, the CDR3 is TGTGCCAGCAGTGAACCAGGCTATGGCTACACCTTC. Translation: CASSEPGYGYTF.

V gene TRBV5-1 combines with J gene TRBJ2-1; 8 nucleotides agree with TRBD1. J lost 9 bases, V lost 4 bases, and 3 bases had no gene match. The CDR3 contains 12 residues. Germline CDR1 is SGHRS and CDR2 is YFSETQ. CDR3 coding DNA: TGCGCCAGCAGCCAGGACAGGGTTGAGCAGTTCTTC. The encoded protein is CASSQDRVEQFF.

This chain links TRBV6-1 with TRBJ1-2; 8 nucleotides line up with TRBD1. The CDR3 runs 14 residues. Germline CDR1 reads MNHNS; CDR2 reads SASEGT. V lost 3 bases, J lost 11 bases, and 11 bases stayed unmatched. CDR3 in amino acids: CASSDRWLQGGYTF. For the CDR3, the DNA is TGTGCCAGCAGTGACCGGTGGTTACAGGGGGGGTACACCTTC.

This clone was counted only a few times. The chain employs TRBV7-9 and TRBJ1-1, with D hard to call. Trimming took off 0 bases at V and 1 base at J, with 15 bases between the two ends. The CDR3 sequence is 17 residues long. Germline values: CDR1 SEHNR, CDR2 FQNEAQ (reference sequence). This chain's CDR3 is CASSLARLTGKNTEAFF. CDR3 in DNA: TGTGCCAGCAGCTTAGCGCGACTTACCGGGAAGAACACTGAAGCTTTCTTT.

In this sample, this clone turned up once. This rearrangement joins TRBV4-1 to TRBJ2-1, with 12 bases lining up with TRBD2. CDR3 length: 17 residues. The trim removed 0 bases at V and 10 bases at J, leaving 10 bases unmatched. CDR1 and CDR2 (germline): MGHRA, YSYEKL. In DNA, the CDR3 is TGCGCCAGCAGCCAAGATAAGCCTAGCGGGAGGGCCTGGGAGCAGTTCTTC. Protein sequence: CASSQDKPSGRAWEQFF.

This clone was seen just once. This sample includes further DNA sequences coding for the same CDR3. The CDR3 nucleotides are TGTGCCAGCAGCTTAGTGGGGGGTAGCGGCACAGATACGCAGTATTTT. Translating it yields CASSLVGGSGTDTQYF. This chain connects TRBV11-2 to TRBJ2-3, with a weak D call TRBD2 (6 bases). Germline values: CDR1 SGHAT, CDR2 FQNNGV. With 1 base removed from V and 1 base from J, the gap between germline ends came to 12 bases. The CDR3 consists of 16 residues.

The chain links TRBV12-3 or TRBV12-4 to TRBJ1-4; D remains ambiguous. V lost 5 bases and J lost 7, with 11 bases in between. The CDR3 totals 13 residues. The chain's CDR3 is CASSRSDIEKLFF. As DNA, the CDR3 is TGTGCCAGCAGTCGCTCCGACATTGAAAAACTGTTTTTT.

This chain connects TRBV28 to TRBJ2-1; TRBD1 might be the D (5 bases). The germline V and J ends were trimmed by 2 bases and 6 bases, with 11 bases remaining between them. The CDR3 length is 14 residues. Germline CDR1 reads MDHEN; CDR2 reads SYDVKM. CDR3 protein: CASSLIGAINEQFF. As DNA, the CDR3 is TGTGCCAGCAGTTTAATAGGGGCGATCAATGAGCAGTTCTTC. Drawing the rest from reference TRBV28 and TRBJ2-1, the complete variable domain is DVKVTQSSRYLVKRTGEKVFLECVQDMDHENMFWYRQDPGLGLRLIYFSYDVKMKEKGDIPEGYSVSREKKERFSLILESASTNQTSMYLCASSLIGAINEQFFGPGTRLTVL.

The chain has TRBV5-4 and TRBJ2-2, with D possibly being TRBD1 or TRBD2 (6 bases each). V dropped 0 bases and J dropped 2 bases, with 11 bases sitting between them. Germline lookup yields CDR1 SGHNT and CDR2 YYREEE (reference sequence). This CDR3 is 16 amino acids long. The DNA for the CDR3 is TGTGCCAGCAGCTTGGGTAGGGGGACTAACACCGGGGAGCTGTTTTTT. Translating it yields CASSLGRGTNTGELFF.

This clone was detected only once. This chain joins TRBV27 and TRBJ2-6; D is undetermined. V was pared by 8 bases and J by 6 bases, with 8 bases between. Germline assignment: CDR1 MNHEY and CDR2 SMNVEV (reference sequence). The CDR3 runs 12 residues. The CDR3 loop is CASGEAANVLTF. The CDR3 region has the DNA TGTGCCAGCGGGGAAGCGGCCAACGTCCTGACTTTC.

Turning to this clone: Different DNA sequences within this sample yield the same CDR3. The J gene is TRBJ2-7, the V gene TRBV24-1, with a possible D match to TRBD2 (5 bases). The V and J ends lost 4 bases and 3 bases respectively, with 6 bases between them. CDR1 is KGHDR, CDR2 SFDVKD, per germline. The CDR3 has 12 residues. The CDR3 sequence: CATSDAGYEQYF. As DNA, the CDR3 is TGTGCCACCAGTGACGCGGGCTACGAGCAGTACTTC.

V is TRBV27 and J is TRBJ2-5; D is uncertain. V was pared by 5 bases and J by 5 bases, with 12 bases between. There are 13 residues in the CDR3. CDR1 and CDR2 from the germline V gene are MNHEY and SMNVEV (reference sequence). CDR3 DNA sequence: TGTGCCAGCAGTCCCCGTCTCCGGGAGACCCAGTACTTC. Amino acid sequence: CASSPRLRETQYF.

This chain joins TRBV28 and TRBJ2-1; a possible D gene is TRBD2 (5 bases). The CDR3 spans 11 residues. The V and J ends lost 11 bases and 3 bases respectively, with 8 bases between them. Germline V gene sequence: CDR1 MDHEN, CDR2 SYDVKM. The CDR3 DNA sequence: TGTGCCTCGGGAAACTACAATGAGCAGTTCTTC. It translates to CASGNYNEQFF.

The rearrangement joins TRBV5-4 to TRBJ2-1; the D gene is possibly TRBD1 (6 bases). The V and J ends lost 6 bases and 2 bases respectively, with 9 bases between them. This CDR3 has 13 residues. CDR1 and CDR2 (germline): SGHNT, YYREEE (reference sequence). In DNA, the CDR3 is TGTGCCAGCACCTGGGACACCTACAATGAGCAGTTCTTC. The encoded protein is CASTWDTYNEQFF.

The chain carries TRBV7-9 and TRBJ2-7; TRBD2 might be the D (6 bases). CDR1 is SEHNR, CDR2 FQNEAQ, per germline (reference sequence). This CDR3 region has 13 residues. V was trimmed by 5 bases and J by 6 bases, leaving 14 bases between them. The CDR3 sequence is CASSPPASAEQYF. CDR3 bases: TGTGCCAGCAGCCCCCCGGCTAGCGCCGAGCAGTACTTC.

This clone was detected only once. The chain is built from TRBV12-3 or TRBV12-4 and TRBJ1-1; 7 bases map to TRBD1. The CDR3 has 12 residues. Losses at the gene ends were 3 bases for V and 11 bases for J; bases not matched to a gene: 6. The CDR3 DNA follows: TGTGCCAGCAGTTTTTACAGGGGAGCGGCTTTCTTT. Protein: CASSFYRGAAFF.

V is TRBV7-2 and J is TRBJ2-7; TRBD2 agrees at 14 bases. From germline, CDR1 is SGHTA and CDR2 FQGNSA. J was trimmed by 4 bases and V by 8 bases; bases with no gene match: 10. This CDR3 spans 16 amino acids. The CDR3 spells CASGIIGTSGSYEQYF. The CDR3 coding sequence is TGTGCCAGCGGCATAATAGGGACTAGCGGGAGTTACGAGCAGTACTTC.

The chain recombines TRBV5-1 with TRBJ1-3; 7 nucleotides agree with TRBD1. With V trimmed by 0 bases and J by 0 bases, 3 bases remained unmatched. The V gene's germline CDR1 is SGHRS and CDR2 YFSETQ. This CDR3 contains 16 residues. The CDR3 DNA follows: TGCGCCAGCAGCTTGGAGACAGGGTCCTCTGGAAACACCATATATTTT. Translation gives CASSLETGSSGNTIYF.

The chain is built from TRBV19 and TRBJ2-7; a possible D gene is TRBD1 (5 bases). V was trimmed by 4 bases and J by 1 base, leaving 8 bases between them. Per the germline V gene, CDR1 is LNHDA and CDR2 is SQIVND (reference sequence). The CDR3 consists of 13 residues. This CDR3 reads CASSKGQSYEQYF. CDR3 nucleotide sequence: TGTGCCAGTAGTAAGGGGCAATCCTACGAGCAGTACTTC.

This clone was counted once. The J gene is TRBJ1-2, the V gene TRBV6-5; D is undetermined. The germline V gene has CDR1 MNHEY and CDR2 SVGAGI. The ends were cut back, 4 bases at V and 8 bases at J, with 11 bases in the middle. This CDR3 contains 12 residues. CDR3: CASSSLVGGYTF. The DNA of the CDR3 is TGTGCCAGCAGTTCTTTGGTCGGGGGCTACACCTTC.

The chain recombines TRBV5-1 with TRBJ2-2; no clear D gene. From germline, CDR1 is SGHRS and CDR2 YFSETQ. Trimming shortened V by 4 bases and J by 1 base, and 14 bases separated the two germline ends. The CDR3 totals 16 residues. The CDR3 here is CASSPTAWENTGELFF. The CDR3 DNA reads as TGCGCCAGCAGCCCCACGGCCTGGGAGAACACCGGGGAGCTGTTTTTT. The full variable domain, completed using reference TRBV5-1 and TRBJ2-2, is KAGVTQTPRYLIKTRGQQVTLSCSPISGHRSVSWYQQTPGQGLQFLFEYFSETQRNKGNFPGRFSGRQFSNSRSEMNVSTLELGDSALYLCASSPTAWENTGELFFGEGSRLTVL.